The 6 T cell receptor beta chains below all came from one sample that was sequenced in a study of cytomegalovirus exposure and HLA in healthy donors. PCR involved 60 Vbeta and 13 Jbeta primers. Repertoires were generated with immunoSEQ multiplex PCR, while TCRdb's copy carries only in-frame clones and drops some. In the table there are approximately 110,000 clones, over 9.5% of which are singletons. Sequencing input: PBMCs. The receptors derive from a middle-aged man in good health and CMV-seropositive.

The sample holds a few counts of this clone. The chain recombines TRBV4-1 with TRBJ2-7; possible D gene TRBD1, 7 bases. V lost 3 bases, J lost 3 bases, and 21 bases lay in between. The CDR3 runs 17 residues. Germline V gives CDR1 MGHRA, CDR2 YSYEKL. DNA of the CDR3: TGCGCCAGCAGCCACCTCAACTCCCAGGGGGGTGGCTACGAGCAGTACTTC. Translating it yields CASSHLNSQGGGYEQYF.

This clone was picked up a small number of times. V usage is TRBV7-9 and J usage is TRBJ2-7; TRBD2 matches at 8 bases. V dropped 1 base and J dropped 0; count of bases not matched to a gene: 8. Germline CDR1 and CDR2: SEHNR and FQNEAQ (reference sequence). The CDR3 is 17 amino acids. CDR3 region: CASSLDRSSGISYEQYF. The CDR3 DNA reads TGTGCCAGCAGCTTAGATCGGAGTAGCGGGATCTCCTACGAGCAGTACTTC.

This chain joins TRBV2 and TRBJ1-2; D perhaps matches TRBD1 (6 bases). The CDR3 contains 14 residues. Trimming removed 6 bases at V and 0 bases at J, with 11 bases between. The germline CDR1 and CDR2 sequences are SNHLY and FYNNEI. CDR3 in amino acids: CASSRDRSNYGYTF. The DNA for the CDR3 is TGTGCCAGCAGCCGCGACAGGTCTAACTATGGCTACACCTTC.

This rearrangement joins TRBV27 to TRBJ1-2; 11 bases fit TRBD1. Unmatched junction bases numbered 10, after V lost 5 bases and J lost 5 bases. The CDR3 spans 16 residues. Germline CDR1 is MNHEY and CDR2 is SMNVEV (reference sequence). The CDR3 here is CASSTRTGGLSYGYTF. CDR3 sequence (DNA): TGTGCCAGCAGTACCCGGACAGGGGGCTTGAGTTATGGCTACACCTTC.

The chain is built from TRBV19 and TRBJ1-5; D not resolved. There are 13 residues in the CDR3. CDR1 is LNHDA, CDR2 SQIVND, per germline (reference sequence). V was cut by 8 bases and J by 7 bases, with 15 bases left in between. This CDR3 is CASRGQLTQPQHF. The CDR3 region has the DNA TGTGCCAGTCGTGGGCAGTTAACCCAGCCCCAGCATTTT.

This clone was seen a handful of times. The V gene is TRBV7-6, the J gene TRBJ2-1, with a weak D call TRBD2 (6 bases). From germline, CDR1 is SGHVS and CDR2 FNYEAQ. V gave up 4 bases and J gave up 2 bases, with 15 bases separating them. The CDR3 covers 16 residues. This chain's CDR3 is CASSSTLTRPYNEQFF. In nucleotides, the CDR3 is TGTGCCAGCAGCTCCACGCTGACTAGACCCTACAATGAGCAGTTCTTC.